The following is a T cell receptor (beta chain) sequence with its context. Germline V gene sequence: CDR1 SGHDT, CDR2 YYEEEE. The length of the CDR3 is 14 residues. Trimming left V 3 bases short and J 7 bases short, with 17 bases between. This sample is part of a study of cytomegalovirus exposure and HLA in healthy donors. The primer mix had 60 Vbeta and 13 Jbeta primers. Sequencing was performed with immunoSEQ multiplex PCR; in TCRdb, only in-frame clones are kept and a portion is missing. The table shows about 110,000 clones, with about 79% occurring only once. This chain connects TRBV5-6 to TRBJ2-7, with a tentative D call TRBD2 (5 bases). The specimen sequenced was PBMCs. The TCR originated in a woman aged 18-29 years in good health and CMV-seropositive. DNA for the CDR3: TGTGCCAGCAGCTGGGCCGGGATGGGTGGGGAGCAGTACTTC. It codes for CASSWAGMGGEQYF.